This TCR beta chain stems from a study of T cell responses to AZD1222 COVID-19 vaccine. Produced via immunoSEQ multiplex PCR; TCRdb's table is partial and in-frame only. Of about 140,000 clones in the sample, more than 85% are singletons; the top ten hold 10% to 15%. Study-wide findings and caveats: Spike-spanning, vaccine-associated CD4 TCRs were dominant at 160-218 and 743-854. Variant regions that are unmutated are reportedly the target of nearly half of spike-specific TCRs. The study identified only a handful of AZD1222 recipients as seropositive at baseline.

Worth noting for this clone: The antigen is unknown.

The CDR3 is 14 residues long. Germline CDR1 is MNHEY and CDR2 is SVGAGI. Deletions cut 7 bases from V and 2 bases from J, with 14 bases between. This receptor was obtained from an adult who had recovered from COVID-19. The specimen comprised peripheral blood, sampled after recovery from COVID-19. This sequence joins TRBV6-5 and TRBJ1-2; no clear D. This CDR3 is CASIGSRINYGYTF. DNA for the CDR3: TGTGCCAGCATCGGGTCACGCATAAACTATGGCTACACCTTC.